Detailed here is one T cell receptor (beta chain). This specimen comes from a study of monozygotic twins with inflammatory bowel disease. TCRdb re-called the 5' RACE reads and catalogs CDR3 proteins one per entry, DNA excluded. This sample contains about 160,000 distinct CDR3 sequences. This CDR3 has 16 residues. Germline V gives CDR1 SNHLY, CDR2 FYNNEI. This receptor was obtained from a human donor with ulcerative colitis or Crohn's disease, or a healthy co-twin of an affected twin (not recorded which). Sequencing was done on a sample of blood. This chain uses TRBV2 with TRBJ2-5. The CDR3 here is CASSTGEARRGETQYF. Combining the CDR3 with reference TRBV2 and TRBJ2-5 gives the whole variable domain EPEVTQTPSHQVTQMGQEVILRCVPISNHLYFYWYRQILGQKVEFLVSFYNNEISEKSEIFDDQFSVERPDGSNFTLKIRSTKLEDSAMYFCASSTGEARRGETQYFGPGTRLLVL.